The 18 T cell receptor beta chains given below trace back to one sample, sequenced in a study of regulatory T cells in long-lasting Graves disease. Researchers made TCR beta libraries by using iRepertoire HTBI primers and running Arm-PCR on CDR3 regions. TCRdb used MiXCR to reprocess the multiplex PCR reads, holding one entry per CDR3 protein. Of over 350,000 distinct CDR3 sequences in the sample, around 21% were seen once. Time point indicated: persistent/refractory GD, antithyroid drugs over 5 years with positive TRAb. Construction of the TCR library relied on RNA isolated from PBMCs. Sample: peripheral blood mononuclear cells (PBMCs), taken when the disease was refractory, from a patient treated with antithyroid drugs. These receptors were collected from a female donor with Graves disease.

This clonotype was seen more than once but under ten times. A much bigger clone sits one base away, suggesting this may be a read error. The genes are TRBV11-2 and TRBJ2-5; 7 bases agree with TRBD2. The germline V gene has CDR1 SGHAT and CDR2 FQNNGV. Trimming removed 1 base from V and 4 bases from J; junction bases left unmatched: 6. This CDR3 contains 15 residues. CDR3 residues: CASSLAGGRSETQYF. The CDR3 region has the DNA TGTGCCAGCAGCTTAGCTGGCGGGAGATCAGAGACCCAGTACTTC.

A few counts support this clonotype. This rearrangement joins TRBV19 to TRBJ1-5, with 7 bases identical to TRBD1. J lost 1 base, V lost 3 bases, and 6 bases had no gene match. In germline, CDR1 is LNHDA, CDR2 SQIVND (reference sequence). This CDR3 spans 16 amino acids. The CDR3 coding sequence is TGTGCCAGTAGTATCTTAGGGGGCCGGAGCAATCAGCCCCAGCATTTT. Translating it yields CASSILGGRSNQPQHF.

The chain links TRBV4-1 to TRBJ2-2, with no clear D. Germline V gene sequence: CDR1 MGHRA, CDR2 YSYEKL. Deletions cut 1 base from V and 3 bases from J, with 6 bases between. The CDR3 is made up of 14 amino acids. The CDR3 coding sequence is TGCGCCAGCAGCCAAGTTGAGTACACCGGGGAGCTGTTTTTT. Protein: CASSQVEYTGELFF.

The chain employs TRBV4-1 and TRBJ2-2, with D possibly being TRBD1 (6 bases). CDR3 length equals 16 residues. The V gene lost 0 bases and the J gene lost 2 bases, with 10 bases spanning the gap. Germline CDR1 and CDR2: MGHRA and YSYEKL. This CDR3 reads CASSQDTGSNTGELFF. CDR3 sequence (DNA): TGCGCCAGCAGCCAAGATACAGGGAGTAACACCGGGGAGCTGTTTTTT.

Here the CDR3 DNA reads TGCAGTGCTAGGGGCTATCCCAACACCGGGGAGCTGTTTTTT. Translation: CSARGYPNTGELFF. The V and J genes are TRBV20-1 and TRBJ2-2; D unclear. The germline V gene encodes CDR1 DFQATT and CDR2 SNEGSKA (reference sequence). Trimming shortened V by 3 bases and J by 2 bases, and 10 bases separated the two germline ends. The CDR3 runs 14 residues.

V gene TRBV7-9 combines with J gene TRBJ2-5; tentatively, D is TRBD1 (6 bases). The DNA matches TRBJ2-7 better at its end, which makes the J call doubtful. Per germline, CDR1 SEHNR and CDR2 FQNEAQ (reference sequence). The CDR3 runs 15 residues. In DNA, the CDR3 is TGTGCCAGCAGCAGAGACAGGCTTGTCTCCTACGAGCAGTACTTC. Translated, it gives CASSRDRLVSYEQYF.

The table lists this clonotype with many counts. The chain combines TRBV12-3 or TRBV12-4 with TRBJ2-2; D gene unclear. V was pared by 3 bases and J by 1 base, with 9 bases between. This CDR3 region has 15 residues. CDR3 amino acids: CASSFGKMNTGELFF. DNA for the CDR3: TGTGCCAGCAGTTTTGGGAAGATGAACACCGGGGAGCTGTTTTTT.

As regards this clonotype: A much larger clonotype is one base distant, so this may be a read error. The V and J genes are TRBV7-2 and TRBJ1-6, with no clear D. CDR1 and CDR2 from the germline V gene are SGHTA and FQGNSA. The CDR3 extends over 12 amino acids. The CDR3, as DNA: TGTGTCAGCAGCTCGTTGGAATCACCCCTCCACTTT. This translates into CVSSSLESPLHF.

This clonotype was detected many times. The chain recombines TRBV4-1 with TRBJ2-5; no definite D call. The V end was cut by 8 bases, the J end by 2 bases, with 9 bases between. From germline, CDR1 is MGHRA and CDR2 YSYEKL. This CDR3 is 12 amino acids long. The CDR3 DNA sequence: TGCGCCAGCGGGTCGTTTCAAGAGACCCAGTACTTC. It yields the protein CASGSFQETQYF.

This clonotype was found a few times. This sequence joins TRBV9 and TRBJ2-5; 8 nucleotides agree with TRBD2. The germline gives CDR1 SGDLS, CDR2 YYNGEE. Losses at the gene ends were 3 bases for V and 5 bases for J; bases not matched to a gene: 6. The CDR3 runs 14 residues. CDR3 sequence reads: CASSASGSRETQYF. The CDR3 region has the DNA TGTGCCAGCAGCGCGAGCGGGAGTCGGGAGACCCAGTACTTC.

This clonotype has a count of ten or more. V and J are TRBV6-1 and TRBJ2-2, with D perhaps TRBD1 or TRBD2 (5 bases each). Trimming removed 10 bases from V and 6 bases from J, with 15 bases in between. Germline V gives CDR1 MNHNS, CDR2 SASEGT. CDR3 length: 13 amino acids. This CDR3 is CATASQGAGELFF. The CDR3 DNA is TGTGCCACCGCCTCGCAGGGAGCCGGGGAGCTGTTTTTT.

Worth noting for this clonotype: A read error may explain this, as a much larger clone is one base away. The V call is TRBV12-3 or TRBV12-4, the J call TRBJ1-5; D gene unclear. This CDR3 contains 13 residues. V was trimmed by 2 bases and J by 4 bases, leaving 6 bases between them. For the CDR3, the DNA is TGTGCCAGCAGTTTATCCGTGAATCAGCCCCAGCATTTT. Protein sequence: CASSLSVNQPQHF.

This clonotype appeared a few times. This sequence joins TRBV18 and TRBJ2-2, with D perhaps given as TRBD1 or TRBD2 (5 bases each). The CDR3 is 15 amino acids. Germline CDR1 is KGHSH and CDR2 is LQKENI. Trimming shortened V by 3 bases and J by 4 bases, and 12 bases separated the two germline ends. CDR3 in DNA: TGTGCCAGCTCACCCGGGACGCACCTCACCGGGGAGCTGTTTTTT. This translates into CASSPGTHLTGELFF.

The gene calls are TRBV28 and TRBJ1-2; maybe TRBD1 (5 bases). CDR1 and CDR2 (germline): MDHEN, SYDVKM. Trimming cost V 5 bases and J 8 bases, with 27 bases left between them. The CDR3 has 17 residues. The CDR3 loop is CASSPETLSQGIRGYTF. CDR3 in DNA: TGTGCCAGCAGTCCGGAAACCCTCTCCCAGGGTATCAGGGGCTACACCTTC.

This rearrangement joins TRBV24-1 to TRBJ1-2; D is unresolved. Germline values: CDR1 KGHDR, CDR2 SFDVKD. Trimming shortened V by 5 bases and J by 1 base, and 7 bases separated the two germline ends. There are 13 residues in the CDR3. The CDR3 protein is CATSGTFNYGYTF. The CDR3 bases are TGTGCCACCAGTGGGACGTTTAACTATGGCTACACCTTC.

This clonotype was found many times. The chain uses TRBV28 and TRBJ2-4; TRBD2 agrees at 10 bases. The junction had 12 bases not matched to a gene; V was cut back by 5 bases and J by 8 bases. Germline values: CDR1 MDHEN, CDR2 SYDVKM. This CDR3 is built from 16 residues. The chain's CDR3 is CASSPRGSGRMYIQYF. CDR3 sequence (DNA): TGTGCCAGCAGTCCGAGGGGTAGCGGGAGGATGTACATTCAGTACTTC.

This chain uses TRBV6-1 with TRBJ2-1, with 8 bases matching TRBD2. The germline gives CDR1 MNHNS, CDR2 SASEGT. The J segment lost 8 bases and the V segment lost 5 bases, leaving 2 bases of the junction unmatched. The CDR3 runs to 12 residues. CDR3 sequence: CASSRLAHEQFF. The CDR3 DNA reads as TGTGCCAGCAGTAGACTAGCGCATGAGCAGTTCTTC.

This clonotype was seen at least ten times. The DNA of the CDR3 is TGTGCCTGGAGTACCGGACTAGCGGGAATCCAAGAGACCCAGTACTTC. This gives the protein CAWSTGLAGIQETQYF. J is TRBJ2-5 and V is TRBV30; 12 bases are shared with TRBD2. The V and J ends lost 2 bases and 1 base, in that order; junction bases with no gene match: 5. The CDR3 contains 16 residues. Germline CDR1 and CDR2: GTSNPN and SVGIG (reference sequence).